The T cell receptor beta chain under discussion was sequenced for a study of cytotoxic CD8 clonotypes in ibrutinib-treated CLL. Study-wide background: By median roughly 62 months, 12 had progressed and about 15 stayed remitted; responses had been 2 complete and 24 partial.

Profiled with immunoSEQ multiplex PCR; TCRdb holds only in-frame clones, not every one. The sample has roughly 330,000 clones, over 55% seen once. Details on this clone: Its matching antigen is unknown.

Overall study findings and caveats: Baseline clonality, above age-matched healthy donor levels, tracked circulating CD8+ T-cell counts. The clonality rise at ibrutinib response reflected private clonotype expansion.

Trimming took 4 bases from V and 0 from J; bases not matched to a gene: 1. Germline values: CDR1 MDHEN, CDR2 SYDVKM. The CDR3 has 15 residues. The V call is TRBV28, the J call TRBJ2-1; 9 bases align to TRBD2. Source: PBMCs, taken after 36 months of ibrutinib treatment. The clonotype originates from a human donor with chronic lymphocytic leukemia. The chain's CDR3 is CASSYSGSSYNEQFF. The DNA for the CDR3 is TGTGCCAGCAGTTATAGCGGGAGCTCCTACAATGAGCAGTTCTTC.